The 5 T cell receptor beta chains reported below all come from one sample, sequenced in a study of T cells in Graves' hyperthyroidism and ophthalmopathy. Amplification yielded TCR beta CDR3 regions, with RNA transcripts as the source. First-round RT-PCR of the TCR CDR3 relied on the HTBI primer set. TCRdb reprocessed the multiplex PCR reads with MiXCR, giving one entry per CDR3 protein. The sample includes 600,000 or so distinct CDR3 sequences, 14% seen only once; the top ten take 12%. The sequencing sample was made of blood. The receptors stem from a woman aged 50 to 65 with Graves' ophthalmopathy.

The chain has TRBV20-1 and TRBJ2-2, with 9 bases identical to TRBD2. The germline V gene encodes CDR1 DFQATT and CDR2 SNEGSKA (reference sequence). The CDR3 covers 15 residues. V shed 3 bases and J 6 bases; nucleotides not matched to a gene: 8. The CDR3 spells CSARTGGRAAGELFF. CDR3 nucleotides: TGCAGTGCTAGGACCGGCGGGAGGGCCGCCGGGGAGCTGTTTTTT.

This chain joins TRBV5-1 and TRBJ2-1; TRBD2 matches at 8 bases. With V trimmed by 0 bases and J by 3 bases, 5 bases remained unmatched. Germline V gene sequence: CDR1 SGHRS, CDR2 YFSETQ. The CDR3 loop spans 16 amino acids. The CDR3 coding sequence is TGCGCCAGCAGCTTGGCCCGGGAGGGCCTCTACAATGAGCAGTTCTTC. Translation gives CASSLAREGLYNEQFF.

This clonotype was observed many times. The chain recombines TRBV18 with TRBJ2-1, with D maybe TRBD2 (5 bases). From germline, CDR1 is KGHSH and CDR2 LQKENI. V was clipped by 1 base and J by 9 bases, with 10 bases between them. This CDR3 is built from 13 residues. Here the CDR3 reads CASSPQGLFEQFF. In DNA, the CDR3 is TGTGCCAGCTCACCACAAGGACTTTTTGAGCAGTTCTTC.

At least ten counts were recorded for this clonotype. The J gene is TRBJ1-1, the V gene TRBV5-1; D is uncertain. V gave up 4 bases and J gave up 11 bases, with 18 bases separating them. From germline, CDR1 is SGHRS and CDR2 YFSETQ. This CDR3 comprises 13 residues. The CDR3 spells CASSADPAGGAFF. CDR3 nucleotides: TGCGCCAGCAGCGCGGACCCCGCTGGTGGGGCTTTCTTT. Together with reference TRBV5-1 and TRBJ1-1, the CDR3 gives the full variable domain: KAGVTQTPRYLIKTRGQQVTLSCSPISGHRSVSWYQQTPGQGLQFLFEYFSETQRNKGNFPGRFSGRQFSNSRSEMNVSTLELGDSALYLCASSADPAGGAFFGQGTRLTVV.

In DNA, the CDR3 is TGTGCCAGCAGTTCTCTCCTACGGACACTGAGCAATCAGCCCCAGCATTTT. Translated, it gives CASSSLLRTLSNQPQHF. V is TRBV28 and J is TRBJ1-5; D perhaps matches TRBD1 (5 bases). The CDR3 extends over 17 amino acids. Germline CDR1 is MDHEN and CDR2 is SYDVKM. Trimming removed 4 bases at V and 1 base at J, with 17 bases between.